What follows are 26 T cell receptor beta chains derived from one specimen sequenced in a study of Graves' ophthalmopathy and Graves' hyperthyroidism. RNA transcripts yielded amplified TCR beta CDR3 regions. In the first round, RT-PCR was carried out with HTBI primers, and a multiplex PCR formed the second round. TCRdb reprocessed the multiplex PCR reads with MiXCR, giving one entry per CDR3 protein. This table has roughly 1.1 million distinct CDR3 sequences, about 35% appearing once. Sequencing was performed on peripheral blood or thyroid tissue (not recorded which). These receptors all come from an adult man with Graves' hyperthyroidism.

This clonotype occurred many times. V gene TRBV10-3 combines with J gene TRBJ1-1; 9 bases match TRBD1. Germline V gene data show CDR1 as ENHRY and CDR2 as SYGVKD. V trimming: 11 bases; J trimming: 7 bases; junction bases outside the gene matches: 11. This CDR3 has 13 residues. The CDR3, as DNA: TGTGCCGGAGGACAGGGGAGTTCAGATGAAGCTTTCTTT. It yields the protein CAGGQGSSDEAFF.

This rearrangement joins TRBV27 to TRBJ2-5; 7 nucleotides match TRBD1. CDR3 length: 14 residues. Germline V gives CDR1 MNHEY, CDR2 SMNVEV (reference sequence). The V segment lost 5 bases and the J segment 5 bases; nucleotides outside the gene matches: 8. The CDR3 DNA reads TGTGCCAGCAGTACACAGGGGTCTTGGGAGACCCAGTACTTC. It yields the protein CASSTQGSWETQYF.

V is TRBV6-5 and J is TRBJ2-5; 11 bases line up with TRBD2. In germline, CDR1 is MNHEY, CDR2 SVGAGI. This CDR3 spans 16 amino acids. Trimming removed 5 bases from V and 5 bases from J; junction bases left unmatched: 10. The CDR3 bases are TGTGCCAGCAGTACCCTGTTGGGACTAGCGGCCGAGACCCAGTACTTC. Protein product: CASSTLLGLAAETQYF.

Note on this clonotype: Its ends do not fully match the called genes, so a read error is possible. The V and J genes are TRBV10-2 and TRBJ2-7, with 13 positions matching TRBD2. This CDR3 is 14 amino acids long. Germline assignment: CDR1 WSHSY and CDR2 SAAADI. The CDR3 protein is CAGSSTSGRPEQYF. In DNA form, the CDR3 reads TGTGCCGGCAGTTCGACTAGCGGGAGGCCCGAGCAGTACTTC.

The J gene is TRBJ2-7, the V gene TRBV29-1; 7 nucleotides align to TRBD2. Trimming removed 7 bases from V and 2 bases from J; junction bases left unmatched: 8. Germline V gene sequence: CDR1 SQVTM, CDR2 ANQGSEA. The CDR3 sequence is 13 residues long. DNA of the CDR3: TGCAGCGCAGGCGGGACTACGACCTACGAGCAGTACTTC. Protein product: CSAGGTTTYEQYF.

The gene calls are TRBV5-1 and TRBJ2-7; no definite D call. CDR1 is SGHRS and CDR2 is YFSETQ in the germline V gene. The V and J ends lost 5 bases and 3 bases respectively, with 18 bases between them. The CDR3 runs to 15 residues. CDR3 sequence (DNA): TGCGCCAGCAGAAAGGACGCTAAGGGATTCTACGAGCAGTACTTC. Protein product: CASRKDAKGFYEQYF. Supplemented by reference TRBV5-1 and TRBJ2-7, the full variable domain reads KAGVTQTPRYLIKTRGQQVTLSCSPISGHRSVSWYQQTPGQGLQFLFEYFSETQRNKGNFPGRFSGRQFSNSRSEMNVSTLELGDSALYLCASRKDAKGFYEQYFGPGTRLTVT.

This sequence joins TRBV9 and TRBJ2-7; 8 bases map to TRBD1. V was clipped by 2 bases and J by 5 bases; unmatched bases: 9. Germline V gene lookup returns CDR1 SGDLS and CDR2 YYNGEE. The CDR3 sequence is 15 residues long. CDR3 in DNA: TGTGCCAGCAGCGTTGATCCAGGGGGCTCGGACGAGCAGTACTTC. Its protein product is CASSVDPGGSDEQYF.

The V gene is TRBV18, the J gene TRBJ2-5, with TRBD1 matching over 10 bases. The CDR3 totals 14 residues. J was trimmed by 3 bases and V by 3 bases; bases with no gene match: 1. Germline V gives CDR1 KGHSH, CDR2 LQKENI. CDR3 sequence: CASSPGTGEETQYF. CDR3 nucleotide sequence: TGTGCCAGCTCACCGGGGACAGGGGAAGAGACCCAGTACTTC.

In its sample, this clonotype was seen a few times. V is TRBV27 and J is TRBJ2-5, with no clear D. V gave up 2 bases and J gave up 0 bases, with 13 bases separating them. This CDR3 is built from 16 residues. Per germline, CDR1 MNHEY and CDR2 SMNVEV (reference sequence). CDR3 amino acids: CASSLSFSAYQETQYF. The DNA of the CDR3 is TGTGCCAGCAGTTTAAGCTTTAGTGCGTACCAAGAGACCCAGTACTTC.

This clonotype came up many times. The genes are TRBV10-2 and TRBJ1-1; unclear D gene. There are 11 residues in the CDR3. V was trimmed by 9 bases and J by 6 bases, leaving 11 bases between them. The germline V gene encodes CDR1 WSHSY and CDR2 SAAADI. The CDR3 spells CASRVGPEAFF. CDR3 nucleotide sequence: TGCGCCAGTCGAGTTGGTCCTGAAGCTTTCTTT.

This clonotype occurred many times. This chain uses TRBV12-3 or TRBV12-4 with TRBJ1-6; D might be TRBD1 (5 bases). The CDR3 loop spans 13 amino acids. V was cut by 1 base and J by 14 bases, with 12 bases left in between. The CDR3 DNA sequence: TGTGCCAGCAGTTTAGAGCAGGGTTTAACCCTCCACTTT. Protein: CASSLEQGLTLHF.

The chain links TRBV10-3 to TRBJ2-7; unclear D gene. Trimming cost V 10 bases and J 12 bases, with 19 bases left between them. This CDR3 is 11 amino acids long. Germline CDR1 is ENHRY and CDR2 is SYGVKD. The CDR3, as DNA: TGTGCCAGCATTTCCGACCTTGTTCCGTACTTC. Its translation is CASISDLVPYF.

Here the CDR3 DNA reads TGTGCCAGCAGTTGGGGGACAGGCTATAATTCACCCCTCCACTTT. Translating gives CASSWGTGYNSPLHF. The V gene is TRBV27, the J gene TRBJ1-6; 8 bases are a match to TRBD1. The V segment lost 4 bases and the J segment 3 bases; nucleotides outside the gene matches: 2. Per the germline V gene, CDR1 is MNHEY and CDR2 is SMNVEV (reference sequence). The length of the CDR3 is 15 residues.

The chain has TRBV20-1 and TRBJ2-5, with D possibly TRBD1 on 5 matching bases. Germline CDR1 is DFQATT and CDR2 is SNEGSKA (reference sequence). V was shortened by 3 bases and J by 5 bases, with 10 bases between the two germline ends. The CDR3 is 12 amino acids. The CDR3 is CSARYQGETQYF. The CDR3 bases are TGCAGTGCTAGGTATCAGGGTGAGACCCAGTACTTC.

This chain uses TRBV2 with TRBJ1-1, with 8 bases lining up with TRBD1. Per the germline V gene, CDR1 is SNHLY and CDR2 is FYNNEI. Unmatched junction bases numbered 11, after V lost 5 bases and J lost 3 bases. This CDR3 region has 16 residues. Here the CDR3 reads CASSRPGTGGYTEAFF. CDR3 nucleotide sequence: TGTGCCAGCAGTCGGCCCGGGACAGGCGGGTACACTGAAGCTTTCTTT.

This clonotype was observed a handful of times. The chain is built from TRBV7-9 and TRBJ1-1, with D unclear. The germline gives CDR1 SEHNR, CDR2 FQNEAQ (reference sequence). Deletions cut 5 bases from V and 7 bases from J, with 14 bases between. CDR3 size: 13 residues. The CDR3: CASSPGRVSEAFF. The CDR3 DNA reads TGTGCCAGCAGCCCCGGACGGGTTAGTGAAGCTTTCTTT.

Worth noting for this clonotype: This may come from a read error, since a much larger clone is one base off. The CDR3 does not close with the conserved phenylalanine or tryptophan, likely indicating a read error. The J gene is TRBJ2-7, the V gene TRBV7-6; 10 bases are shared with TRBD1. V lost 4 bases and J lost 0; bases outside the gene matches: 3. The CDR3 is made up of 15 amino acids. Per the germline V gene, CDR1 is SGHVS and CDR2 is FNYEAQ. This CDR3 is CASSSGDRGSYEQYL. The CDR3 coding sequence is TGTGCCAGCAGCTCCGGGGACAGGGGCTCCTACGAGCAGTACCTC.

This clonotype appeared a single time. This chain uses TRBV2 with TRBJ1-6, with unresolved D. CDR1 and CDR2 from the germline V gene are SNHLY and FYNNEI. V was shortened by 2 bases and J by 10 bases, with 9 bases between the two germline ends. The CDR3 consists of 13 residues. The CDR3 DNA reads TGTGCCAGCAGTGAATGGGGTCAGTCACCCCTCCACTTT. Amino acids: CASSEWGQSPLHF.

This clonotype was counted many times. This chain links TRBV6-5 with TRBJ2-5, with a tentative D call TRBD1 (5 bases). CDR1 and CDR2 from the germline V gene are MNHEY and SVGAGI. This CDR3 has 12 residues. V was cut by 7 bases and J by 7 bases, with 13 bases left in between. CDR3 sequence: CASTSRQGTQYF. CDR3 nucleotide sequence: TGTGCCAGCACGTCTAGGCAGGGGACCCAGTACTTC.

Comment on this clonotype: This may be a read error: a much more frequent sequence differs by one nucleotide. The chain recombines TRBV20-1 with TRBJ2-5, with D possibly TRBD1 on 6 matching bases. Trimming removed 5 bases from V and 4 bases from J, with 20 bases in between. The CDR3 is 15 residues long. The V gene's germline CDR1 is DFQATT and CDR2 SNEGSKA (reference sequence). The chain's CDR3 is CSALTLQGYGETQYF. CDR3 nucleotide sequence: TGCAGTGCTCTGACCCTACAGGGATATGGAGAGACCCAGTACTTC.

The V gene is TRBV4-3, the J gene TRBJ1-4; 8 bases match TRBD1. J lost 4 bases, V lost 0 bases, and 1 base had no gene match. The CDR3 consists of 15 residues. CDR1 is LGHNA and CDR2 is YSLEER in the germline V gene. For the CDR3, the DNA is TGCGCCAGCAGCCAAGACAGGGGGCTTAATGAAAAACTGTTTTTT. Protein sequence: CASSQDRGLNEKLFF.

The DNA for the CDR3 is TGTGCCAGCAGTTACGCCCGAGCGGGAGGTCGCGAGACCCAGTACTTC. Its protein is CASSYARAGGRETQYF. The genes are TRBV6-5 and TRBJ2-5, with 9 bases that match TRBD2. The CDR3 runs 16 residues. Per the germline V gene, CDR1 is MNHEY and CDR2 is SVGAGI. J was trimmed by 5 bases and V by 2 bases; bases with no gene match: 9.

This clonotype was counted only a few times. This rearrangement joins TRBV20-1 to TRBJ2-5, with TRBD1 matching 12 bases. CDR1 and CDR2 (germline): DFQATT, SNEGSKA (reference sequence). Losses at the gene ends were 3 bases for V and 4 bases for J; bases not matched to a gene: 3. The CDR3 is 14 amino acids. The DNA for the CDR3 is TGCAGTGCTAGCGGGACAGGGGGCACAGAGACCCAGTACTTC. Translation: CSASGTGGTETQYF.

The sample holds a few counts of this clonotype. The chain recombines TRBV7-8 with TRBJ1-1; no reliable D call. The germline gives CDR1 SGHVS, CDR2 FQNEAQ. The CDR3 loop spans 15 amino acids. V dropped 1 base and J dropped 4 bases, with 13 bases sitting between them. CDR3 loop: CASSLGEALGTEAFF. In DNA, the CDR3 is TGTGCCAGCAGCTTAGGAGAGGCCCTCGGCACTGAAGCTTTCTTT.

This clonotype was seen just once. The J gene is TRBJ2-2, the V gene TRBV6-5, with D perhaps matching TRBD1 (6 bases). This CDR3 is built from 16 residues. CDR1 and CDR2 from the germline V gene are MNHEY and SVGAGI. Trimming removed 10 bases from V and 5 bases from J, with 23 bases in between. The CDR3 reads CATRSRGPLGTGELFF. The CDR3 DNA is TGTGCCACTCGTTCCAGGGGCCCCTTGGGGACCGGGGAGCTGTTTTTT.

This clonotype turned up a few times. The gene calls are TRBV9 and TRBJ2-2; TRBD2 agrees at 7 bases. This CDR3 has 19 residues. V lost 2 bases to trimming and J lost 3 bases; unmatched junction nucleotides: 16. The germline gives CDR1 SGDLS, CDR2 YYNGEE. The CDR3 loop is CASSVEGGREFWDTGELFF. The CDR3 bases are TGTGCCAGCAGCGTCGAGGGCGGGAGAGAGTTTTGGGACACCGGGGAGCTGTTTTTT.